This TCR beta chain was recorded in a study of shared clonotypes between healthy human individuals. J lost 5 bases, V lost 0 bases, and 5 bases had no gene match. Germline CDR1 reads SGHRS; CDR2 reads YFSETQ. The CDR3 totals 16 residues. Only in-frame clones appear in the TCRdb table, and some are missing; sequencing was by immunoSEQ multiplex PCR. Found here are under 600,000 clones, 95% to 96% of them singletons; the top ten hold about 0.068%. The chain recombines TRBV5-1 with TRBJ2-2; TRBD2 matches 9 bases. The sequenced sample consisted of naive CD4+ T cells sorted from blood. Subset reported: CD45RA+ positively selected. The source of this sequence is a woman aged 30 to 39 in good health. The CDR3 bases are TGCGCCAGCAGCTTGGGCGGGAGGGCCTATACCGGGGAGCTGTTTTTT. Translating gives CASSLGGRAYTGELFF.